This T cell receptor beta chain emerged from a study of blood T cell repertoires in COVID-19. Study-wide context: Both acute and convalescent COVID-19 samples were obtained from the United States, Italy and Spain.

The length of the CDR3 is 15 residues. CDR1 is SGHKS, CDR2 YYEKEE, per germline (reference sequence). V dropped 0 bases and J dropped 9; count of bases not matched to a gene: 5. Per the original data handling: Reference gene primer amplification gave estimated nucleated cell counts. TCRdb keeps only in-frame clones here, not all; method: immunoSEQ multiplex PCR. The V and J calls and clone size come from that table; D and trimming were worked out from the DNA. The sample lists 150,000 to 200,000 clones, more than 80% occurring once. The chain joins TRBV5-5 to TRBJ1-6, with 8 bases aligning to TRBD1. The TCR comes from a man in his fifties or sixties who had recovered from COVID-19. Specimen: PBMCs or T cells enriched from blood (not recorded which). The CDR3 loop is CASSLGTGNSSPLHF. CDR3 coding DNA: TGTGCCAGCAGCTTGGGGACAGGGAATAGTTCACCCCTCCACTTT.